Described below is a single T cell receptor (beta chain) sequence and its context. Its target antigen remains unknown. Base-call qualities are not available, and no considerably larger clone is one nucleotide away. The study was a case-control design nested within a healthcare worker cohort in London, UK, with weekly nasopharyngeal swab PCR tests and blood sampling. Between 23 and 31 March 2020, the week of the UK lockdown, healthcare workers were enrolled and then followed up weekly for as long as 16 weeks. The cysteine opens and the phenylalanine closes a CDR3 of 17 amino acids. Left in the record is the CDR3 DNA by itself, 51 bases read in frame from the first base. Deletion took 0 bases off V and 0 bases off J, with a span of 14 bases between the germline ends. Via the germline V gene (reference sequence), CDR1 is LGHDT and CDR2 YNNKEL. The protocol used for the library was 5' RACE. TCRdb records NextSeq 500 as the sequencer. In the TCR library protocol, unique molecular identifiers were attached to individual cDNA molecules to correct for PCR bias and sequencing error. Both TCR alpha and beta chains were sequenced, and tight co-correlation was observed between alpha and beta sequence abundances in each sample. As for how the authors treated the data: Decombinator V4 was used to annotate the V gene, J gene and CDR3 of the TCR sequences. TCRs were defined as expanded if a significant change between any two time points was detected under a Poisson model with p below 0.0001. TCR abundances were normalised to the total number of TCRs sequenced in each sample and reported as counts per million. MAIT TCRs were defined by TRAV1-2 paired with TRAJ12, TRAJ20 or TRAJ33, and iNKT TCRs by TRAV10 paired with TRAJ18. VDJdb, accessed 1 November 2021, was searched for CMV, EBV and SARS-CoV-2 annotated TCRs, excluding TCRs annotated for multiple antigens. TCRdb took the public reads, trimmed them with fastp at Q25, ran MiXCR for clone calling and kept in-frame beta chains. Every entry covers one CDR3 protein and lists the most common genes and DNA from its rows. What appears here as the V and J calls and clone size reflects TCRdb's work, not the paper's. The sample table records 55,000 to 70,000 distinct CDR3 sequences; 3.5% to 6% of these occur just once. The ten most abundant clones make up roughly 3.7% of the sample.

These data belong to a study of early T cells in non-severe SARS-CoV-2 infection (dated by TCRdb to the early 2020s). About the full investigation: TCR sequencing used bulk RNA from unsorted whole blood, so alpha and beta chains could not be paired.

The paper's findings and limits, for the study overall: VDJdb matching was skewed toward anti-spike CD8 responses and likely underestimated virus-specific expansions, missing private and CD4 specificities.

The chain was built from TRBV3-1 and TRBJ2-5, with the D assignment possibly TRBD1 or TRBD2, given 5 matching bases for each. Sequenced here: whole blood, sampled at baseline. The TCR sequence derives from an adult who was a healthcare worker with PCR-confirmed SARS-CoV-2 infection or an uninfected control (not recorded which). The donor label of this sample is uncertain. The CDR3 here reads CASSQDLGTAYQETQYF. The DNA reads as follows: TGTGCCAGCAGCCAAGATCTTGGGACGGCGTACCAAGAGACCCAGTACTTC.